The clone carrying this T cell receptor beta chain showed up many times. This specimen comes from a study of HIV-infected patients and healthy controls. The repertoire came from unfractionated whole blood and reflected all unsorted peripheral T cells. cDNA was made from 500 ng RNA using alpha and beta constant primers. Alpha and beta chain libraries were made separately by chain-specific third strand synthesis with multiplexing indices. TCRdb re-derived calls from the 5' RACE reads in MiXCR, one entry per CDR3 protein. The table lists some 8,500 distinct CDR3 sequences, 8% to 9.5% of them singletons. This CDR3 is built from 14 residues. The ends lost 6 bases at V and 2 bases at J; junction bases unmatched: 5. The V gene's germline CDR1 is MGHDK and CDR2 SYGVNS.

Sequencing used blood, obtained before antiretroviral therapy. The source of this sequence is an adult with HIV infection. The donor label of this sample is uncertain. The chain uses TRBV25-1 and TRBJ2-7; 9 nucleotides agree with TRBD1. The CDR3 loop is CASSHGTGTYEQYF. The DNA for the CDR3 is TGTGCCAGCAGCCACGGGACAGGGACCTACGAGCAGTACTTC.